Listed below are T cell receptor beta chains from one sample, sequenced in a study of blood T cell repertoires in COVID-19. Generated by immunoSEQ multiplex PCR, the TCRdb table keeps only in-frame clones and is missing some. The table shows roughly 260,000 clones, with roughly nine tenths occurring only once. Specimen: peripheral blood. The receptor source for this set is a man in his sixties who had recovered from COVID-19. Both conserved end residues are part of each CDR3. D genes are given only for firm matches. A row's size may be missing; if present it is once, few, many or a size class.

CDR3 DNA: TGTGCCAGCAGCTTAGTCCTTTCCTTCAGGACACCTAATGAAAAACTGTTTTTT
CDR3 protein: CASSLVLSFRTPNEKLFF
clone size: once
J gene: TRBJ1-4
V gene: TRBV11-2
D gene: -
CDR3 length: 18

CDR3 DNA: TGTGCCAGTAGCCGGACAGGGTCCTCCTACGAGCAGTACTTC
CDR3 protein: CASSRTGSSYEQYF
clone size: -
J gene: TRBJ2-7
V gene: TRBV19
D gene: TRBD1
CDR3 length: 14

CDR3 DNA: TGCAGTGCTAGTCCGCCTACCTCGGTTAATGGCTACACCTTC
CDR3 protein: CSASPPTSVNGYTF
clone size: -
J gene: TRBJ1-2
V gene: TRBV20-1
D gene: -
CDR3 length: 14

CDR3 DNA: TGTGCCAGCAGCCCCGCCGGGACAGGATCGCTAGATACGCAGTATTTT
CDR3 protein: CASSPAGTGSLDTQYF
clone size: -
J gene: TRBJ2-3
V gene: TRBV7-3
D gene: TRBD1
CDR3 length: 16

CDR3 DNA: TGTGCCAGCAGCCGGAGGACGGGCACCGGGGAGCTGTTTTTT
CDR3 protein: CASSRRTGTGELFF
clone size: -
J gene: TRBJ2-2
V gene: TRBV6-2/TRBV6-3
D gene: -
CDR3 length: 14

CDR3 DNA: TGTGCCAGCTCACCAGGCAGGGGGCGGGACACTGAAGCTTTCTTT
CDR3 protein: CASSPGRGRDTEAFF
clone size: -
J gene: TRBJ1-1
V gene: TRBV18
D gene: TRBD1
CDR3 length: 15

CDR3 DNA: TGTGCCAGTAGTCCTAGCGGGGGGTACTACGAGCAGTACTTC
CDR3 protein: CASSPSGGYYEQYF
clone size: -
J gene: TRBJ2-7
V gene: TRBV19
D gene: TRBD2
CDR3 length: 14

CDR3 DNA: TGTGCCAGCAGTGATGGGACAGGGGGCCGGGAGACCCAGTACTTC
CDR3 protein: CASSDGTGGRETQYF
clone size: -
J gene: TRBJ2-5
V gene: TRBV6-4
D gene: TRBD1
CDR3 length: 15

CDR3 DNA: TGTGCCAGCAGGACGGAAAAATGGAGGGGCTACACCTTC
CDR3 protein: CASRTEKWRGYTF
clone size: -
J gene: TRBJ1-2
V gene: TRBV6-5
D gene: -
CDR3 length: 13

CDR3 DNA: TGTGCCAGCAGTGAACGGGGGACAGGGTGGTACGAGCAGTACTTC
CDR3 protein: CASSERGTGWYEQYF
clone size: once
J gene: TRBJ2-7
V gene: TRBV2
D gene: TRBD1
CDR3 length: 15

CDR3 DNA: TGTGCCAGCAGCTTAGTGGGACAGGGTTTGGAGACCCAGTACTTC
CDR3 protein: CASSLVGQGLETQYF
clone size: once
J gene: TRBJ2-5
V gene: TRBV11-1
D gene: TRBD1
CDR3 length: 15

CDR3 DNA: TGTGCCAGTGCAACTAGCGGGGGGGCGGGAGATACGCAGTATTTT
CDR3 protein: CASATSGGAGDTQYF
clone size: -
J gene: TRBJ2-3
V gene: TRBV19
D gene: TRBD2
CDR3 length: 15

CDR3 DNA: TGTGCCACCAGCTCCGGCAGGGGAGACACTGAAGCTTTCTTT
CDR3 protein: CATSSGRGDTEAFF
clone size: -
J gene: TRBJ1-1
V gene: TRBV15
D gene: -
CDR3 length: 14

CDR3 DNA: TGTGCCTGGAGCGAGGGTCCCTACGAGCAGTACTTC
CDR3 protein: CAWSEGPYEQYF
clone size: -
J gene: TRBJ2-7
V gene: TRBV30
D gene: -
CDR3 length: 12

CDR3 DNA: TGTGCCAGCAGCTCCGGGACTTCGAACACCGGGGAGCTGTTTTTT
CDR3 protein: CASSSGTSNTGELFF
clone size: -
J gene: TRBJ2-2
V gene: TRBV7-3
D gene: -
CDR3 length: 15

CDR3 DNA: TGCGCCAGCAGCGCGGACAGGGATGAGGCTTTACGCGGCTACACCTTC
CDR3 protein: CASSADRDEALRGYTF
clone size: -
J gene: TRBJ1-2
V gene: TRBV5-1
D gene: TRBD1
CDR3 length: 16

CDR3 DNA: TGTGCCAGCAGCGACAGACAGGGGATGGGTGAAGCTTTCTTT
CDR3 protein: CASSDRQGMGEAFF
clone size: -
J gene: TRBJ1-1
V gene: TRBV6-5
D gene: TRBD1
CDR3 length: 14

CDR3 DNA: TGTGCCAGCAGCCACAGGACTGGGGCCAACGTCCTGACTTTC
CDR3 protein: CASSHRTGANVLTF
clone size: -
J gene: TRBJ2-6
V gene: TRBV3-1/TRBV3-2
D gene: -
CDR3 length: 14

CDR3 DNA: TGTGCCAGCAGTTACGGGAGGGGTTCGGGCAATCAGCCCCAGCATTTT
CDR3 protein: CASSYGRGSGNQPQHF
clone size: -
J gene: TRBJ1-5
V gene: TRBV6-5
D gene: -
CDR3 length: 16

CDR3 DNA: TGTGCCAGCAGTCAACAGGGGGTTGATGGCTACACCTTC
CDR3 protein: CASSQQGVDGYTF
clone size: -
J gene: TRBJ1-2
V gene: TRBV27
D gene: TRBD1
CDR3 length: 13

CDR3 DNA: TGTGCCAGCAGCCAATCCGAGACTCTAGCCCATTTGTTCTTC
CDR3 protein: CASSQSETLAHLFF
clone size: -
J gene: TRBJ2-1
V gene: TRBV3-1/TRBV3-2
D gene: -
CDR3 length: 14

CDR3 DNA: TGCGCCAGCAGGGCTTGGGGGGAGCTGTTTTTT
CDR3 protein: CASRAWGELFF
clone size: once
J gene: TRBJ2-2
V gene: TRBV10-2
D gene: -
CDR3 length: 11

CDR3 DNA: TGTGCCAGTAAGGGGAGGGGACCCAACTATGGCTACACCTTC
CDR3 protein: CASKGRGPNYGYTF
clone size: -
J gene: TRBJ1-2
V gene: TRBV19
D gene: -
CDR3 length: 14

CDR3 DNA: TGTGCCAGCAGCCAGGACTCCTACGAGCAGTACTTC
CDR3 protein: CASSQDSYEQYF
clone size: -
J gene: TRBJ2-7
V gene: TRBV6-6
D gene: -
CDR3 length: 12

CDR3 DNA: TGTGCCAGCAGCGGGGGACAGAATAACTATGGCTACACCTTC
CDR3 protein: CASSGGQNNYGYTF
clone size: -
J gene: TRBJ1-2
V gene: TRBV5-4
D gene: TRBD1
CDR3 length: 14

CDR3 DNA: TGTGCCACCAGTCCGGCAGGGGTCTACAATGAGCAGTTCTTC
CDR3 protein: CATSPAGVYNEQFF
clone size: -
J gene: TRBJ2-1
V gene: TRBV24-1
D gene: -
CDR3 length: 14

CDR3 DNA: TGCGCCAGCAGCTTGGGCGGGGGGGGCACAGATACGCAGTATTTT
CDR3 protein: CASSLGGGGTDTQYF
clone size: few
J gene: TRBJ2-3
V gene: TRBV5-1
D gene: TRBD2
CDR3 length: 15

CDR3 DNA: TGTGCCAGCCTACCCGCGGGGGGGATCTACAATGAGCAGTTCTTC
CDR3 protein: CASLPAGGIYNEQFF
clone size: -
J gene: TRBJ2-1
V gene: TRBV25-1
D gene: TRBD2
CDR3 length: 15

CDR3 DNA: TGTGCCAGCAGCGAGGGAGCCGATGGTGAAGCTTTCTTT
CDR3 protein: CASSEGADGEAFF
clone size: -
J gene: TRBJ1-1
V gene: TRBV9
D gene: -
CDR3 length: 13

CDR3 DNA: TGTGCCAGCAGTTATGGGAGCAACACTGAAGCTTTCTTT
CDR3 protein: CASSYGSNTEAFF
clone size: -
J gene: TRBJ1-1
V gene: TRBV12-3/TRBV12-4
D gene: -
CDR3 length: 13

CDR3 DNA: TGTGCCAGGTCAGAACCCGGGACAGGGAACACTGAAGCTTTCTTT
CDR3 protein: CARSEPGTGNTEAFF
clone size: -
J gene: TRBJ1-1
V gene: TRBV2
D gene: TRBD1
CDR3 length: 15

CDR3 DNA: TGCGCCAGCAGACTAGATGGCCTTATCTCCTACGAGCAGTACTTC
CDR3 protein: CASRLDGLISYEQYF
clone size: once
J gene: TRBJ2-7
V gene: TRBV5-1
D gene: -
CDR3 length: 15

CDR3 DNA: TGTGCCAGCAGCTCTTCAATTACCGGGACAAAGAACACTGAAGCTTTCTTT
CDR3 protein: CASSSSITGTKNTEAFF
clone size: -
J gene: TRBJ1-1
V gene: TRBV11-2
D gene: -
CDR3 length: 17

CDR3 DNA: TGTGCCAGTAGTTCTCCAGGACAGGGGGGATTATACAATGAGCAGTTCTTC
CDR3 protein: CASSSPGQGGLYNEQFF
clone size: once
J gene: TRBJ2-1
V gene: TRBV19
D gene: TRBD1
CDR3 length: 17

CDR3 DNA: TGTGCCAGCAGCGTACAGGGAAGCTCTGGAAACACCATATATTTT
CDR3 protein: CASSVQGSSGNTIYF
clone size: -
J gene: TRBJ1-3
V gene: TRBV7-9
D gene: -
CDR3 length: 15

CDR3 DNA: TGTGCCAGCAGTTACACCGCCCCGAGGATCGGCACTGAAGCTTTCTTT
CDR3 protein: CASSYTAPRIGTEAFF
clone size: -
J gene: TRBJ1-1
V gene: TRBV6-5
D gene: -
CDR3 length: 16

CDR3 DNA: TGTGCCAGCAGTGAGGCGGGGACGACGGCTTTCTTT
CDR3 protein: CASSEAGTTAFF
clone size: -
J gene: TRBJ1-1
V gene: TRBV2
D gene: -
CDR3 length: 12

CDR3 DNA: TGTGCCAGCAGCGGACGGGATTGGGGATCACCCCTCCACTTT
CDR3 protein: CASSGRDWGSPLHF
clone size: -
J gene: TRBJ1-6
V gene: TRBV13
D gene: -
CDR3 length: 14

CDR3 DNA: TGTGCCACCAGCAGAGATCGGACAGCCTACGAGCAGTACTTC
CDR3 protein: CATSRDRTAYEQYF
clone size: -
J gene: TRBJ2-7
V gene: TRBV15
D gene: -
CDR3 length: 14

CDR3 DNA: TGTGCCAGCAGCCCGACCGAGACAGGCGTCGTTGAAGCTTTCTTT
CDR3 protein: CASSPTETGVVEAFF
clone size: -
J gene: TRBJ1-1
V gene: TRBV4-2
D gene: -
CDR3 length: 15

CDR3 DNA: TGTGCCAGCAGTTTACAGGCCACGAACACTGAAGCTTTCTTT
CDR3 protein: CASSLQATNTEAFF
clone size: -
J gene: TRBJ1-1
V gene: TRBV6-4
D gene: -
CDR3 length: 14

CDR3 DNA: TGCGCCAGCAGCTTGGAAGCGGGGGCGTACAATGAGCAGTTCTTC
CDR3 protein: CASSLEAGAYNEQFF
clone size: -
J gene: TRBJ2-1
V gene: TRBV5-1
D gene: TRBD2
CDR3 length: 15

CDR3 DNA: TGCGCCAGCAGCCAAACAGGGACAGGGGACTACACCGGGGAGCTGTTTTTT
CDR3 protein: CASSQTGTGDYTGELFF
clone size: few
J gene: TRBJ2-2
V gene: TRBV4-1
D gene: TRBD1
CDR3 length: 17

CDR3 DNA: TGTGCCAGCAGTAGAGCGGGGGCTCCCTACAATGAGCAGTTCTTC
CDR3 protein: CASSRAGAPYNEQFF
clone size: -
J gene: TRBJ2-1
V gene: TRBV6-5
D gene: TRBD2
CDR3 length: 15

CDR3 DNA: TGTGCCAGCAGTTTGTCGGGGGTTCAGCCCCAGCATTTT
CDR3 protein: CASSLSGVQPQHF
clone size: once
J gene: TRBJ1-5
V gene: TRBV27
D gene: -
CDR3 length: 13

CDR3 DNA: TGTGCCAGCAGTGTCCAACAGATACCGGTCACCGGGGAGCTGCTTTTT
CDR3 protein: CASSVQQIPVTGELLF
clone size: -
J gene: TRBJ2-2
V gene: TRBV27
D gene: -
CDR3 length: 16

CDR3 DNA: TGTGCCAGCAGCTTGGGGGGGGATCAAAGGGAAAAACTGTTTTTT
CDR3 protein: CASSLGGDQREKLFF
clone size: -
J gene: TRBJ1-4
V gene: TRBV7-2
D gene: -
CDR3 length: 15

CDR3 DNA: TGTGCCAGCTCACCAAAGGGGGCCGGTGTGGAGACCCAGTACTTC
CDR3 protein: CASSPKGAGVETQYF
clone size: -
J gene: TRBJ2-5
V gene: TRBV18
D gene: TRBD1
CDR3 length: 15

CDR3 DNA: TGTGCCAGCAGCCCAACAGGTTCCTCTGGAAACACCATATATTTT
CDR3 protein: CASSPTGSSGNTIYF
clone size: -
J gene: TRBJ1-3
V gene: TRBV3-1/TRBV3-2
D gene: -
CDR3 length: 15

CDR3 DNA: TGTGCCAGCAGCGCAACTAGCGCCGGGGAGCTGTTTTTT
CDR3 protein: CASSATSAGELFF
clone size: -
J gene: TRBJ2-2
V gene: TRBV9
D gene: TRBD2
CDR3 length: 13